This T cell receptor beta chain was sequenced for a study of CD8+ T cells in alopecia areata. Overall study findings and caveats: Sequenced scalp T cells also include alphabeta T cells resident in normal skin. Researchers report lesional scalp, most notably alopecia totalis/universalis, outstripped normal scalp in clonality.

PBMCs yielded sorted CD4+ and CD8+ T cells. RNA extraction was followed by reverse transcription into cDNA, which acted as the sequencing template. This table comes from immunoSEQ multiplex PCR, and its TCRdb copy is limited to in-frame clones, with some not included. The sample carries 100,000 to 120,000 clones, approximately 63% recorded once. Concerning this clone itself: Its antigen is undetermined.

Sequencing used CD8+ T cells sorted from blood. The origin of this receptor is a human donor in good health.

The CDR3 DNA reads TGTGCCAGCAGTGAATTAGGCTACCATGGCTACACCTTC. Protein: CASSELGYHGYTF. The chain uses TRBV25-1 and TRBJ1-2; no clear D gene. V was shortened by 1 base and J by 6 bases, with 9 bases between the two germline ends. Germline CDR1 and CDR2: MGHDK and SYGVNS. This CDR3 has 13 amino acids.